This T cell receptor (beta chain) is from a study of blood T cell repertoires in COVID-19. Background on the study: COVID-19 samples from acute and convalescent phases originated in the United States, Italy and Spain. T cells, B-cell-depleted T cells, or PBMCs supplied cDNA or gDNA.

The authors' processing: Nucleated cell number was recorded as an estimate derived from reference gene primer amplification. The method was immunoSEQ multiplex PCR; TCRdb's version includes in-frame clones alone and lacks a portion of them. For V, J and clone size, that table is used; D and trimming come from the DNA. The repertoire holds roughly 120,000 clones, with 90% to 95% as singletons. CDR1 ENHRY and CDR2 SYGVKD come from the germline V gene. The CDR3 totals 14 residues. The junction had 4 bases not matched to a gene; V was cut back by 6 bases and J by 3 bases. Seattle's cohort entered during active infection and was followed longitudinally.

The origin of this receptor is a man between 50 and 59 years old with COVID-19, enrolled during active disease. The chain employs TRBV10-3 and TRBJ2-1, with 8 bases matching TRBD2. Sample: peripheral blood. DNA of the CDR3: TGTGCCATCAGCCGGGGACTAGACTACAATGAGCAGTTCTTC. Translating it yields CAISRGLDYNEQFF.